Sequencing of this T cell receptor beta chain was carried out in a study of cytomegalovirus exposure and HLA in healthy donors. This clone was detected a few times. What it binds is not known. Broader study findings: A later analysis showed TCR association rates differing by HLA locus, peaking at DRB1 and lowest at HLA-C.

Primers for the PCR totalled 60 Vbeta and 13 Jbeta. The assay was immunoSEQ multiplex PCR, and TCRdb's table has in-frame clones only and misses some. The sample comprises fewer than 200,000 clones, about 82% of which are singletons, and over 0.65% rests with the top ten. The clonotype comes from a woman aged 18 to 35 in good health and CMV-seronegative. Sequenced sample: PBMCs.

CDR3 in DNA: TGCGCCAGCAGCTCCTCACCCCAGGGGACCCTCTACAATGAGCAGTTCTTC. This translates into CASSSSPQGTLYNEQFF. This sequence joins TRBV5-1 and TRBJ2-1; D is perhaps TRBD1 (6 bases). CDR1 and CDR2 (germline): SGHRS, YFSETQ. V gave up 3 bases and J gave up 3 bases, with 19 bases separating them. This CDR3 has 17 amino acids.